Following are 2 T cell receptor beta chains from one sample sequenced in a study of T cell repertoires in cytomegalovirus infection. These receptors lack a known antigen. TCRdb called the reads again in MiXCR, with one record for every CDR3 protein. The sample contains 450,000 to 550,000 distinct CDR3 sequences, about 42% of which appear only once. This sample comprised cultured PBMCs, obtained from culture after CMV antigen stimulation. Every receptor here comes from a human donor in good health (CMV status not recorded). Some clones in this sample may be carry-over from other donors' samples.

V is TRBV20-1 and J is TRBJ2-3; 12 positions agree with TRBD2. Germline V gene lookup returns CDR1 DFQATT and CDR2 SNEGSKA (reference sequence). The CDR3 is made up of 12 amino acids. The CDR3 nucleotides are TGCACAGCGACTAGCGGGAGAGATACGCAGTATTTT. Its protein product is CTATSGRDTQYF.

There are a few counts of this clonotype. The chain is built from TRBV7-2 and TRBJ2-7; D remains unclear. The CDR3 is made up of 13 amino acids. Germline V gene sequence: CDR1 SGHTA, CDR2 FQGNSA. Trimming pared 7 bases from V and 3 bases from J, leaving 13 bases between. The CDR3 coding sequence is TGTGCCAGCAACGTCAGGACCGACTACGAGCAGTACTTC. This gives the protein CASNVRTDYEQYF.